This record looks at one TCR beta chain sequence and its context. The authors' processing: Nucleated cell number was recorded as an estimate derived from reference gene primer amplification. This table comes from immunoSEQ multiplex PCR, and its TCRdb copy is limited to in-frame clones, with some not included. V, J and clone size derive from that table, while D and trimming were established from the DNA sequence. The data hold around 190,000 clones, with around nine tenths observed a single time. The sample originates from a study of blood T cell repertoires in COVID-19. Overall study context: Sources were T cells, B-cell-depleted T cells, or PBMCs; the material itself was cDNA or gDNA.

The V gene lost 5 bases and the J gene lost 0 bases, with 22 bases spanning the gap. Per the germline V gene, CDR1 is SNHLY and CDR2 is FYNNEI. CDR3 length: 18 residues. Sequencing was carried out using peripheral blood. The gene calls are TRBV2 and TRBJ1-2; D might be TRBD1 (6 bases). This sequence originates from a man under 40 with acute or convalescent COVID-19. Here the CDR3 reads CASSSAGGQKLTNYGYTF. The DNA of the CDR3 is TGTGCCAGCAGTTCCGCGGGGGGGCAAAAACTAACTAACTATGGCTACACCTTC.